One and the same sample provided the 8 T cell receptor beta chains below, sequenced in a study of CD8 T cells in Susac syndrome. RNA in amounts of 0.5 to 1 ug was reverse transcribed with random hexamers. One entry per CDR3 protein, called by TCRdb with MiXCR from the immunoSEQ multiplex PCR reads. The sample has under 200,000 distinct CDR3 sequences, around 94% seen once. The material sequenced was CD4+ T cells from PBMCs. These receptors originate from a human donor with Susac syndrome.

The chain links TRBV5-1 to TRBJ1-2; tentative D call: TRBD1 (5 bases). The V end lost 4 bases, the J end lost 5 bases, and 18 bases lay between the germline ends. Germline V gives CDR1 SGHRS, CDR2 YFSETQ. There are 15 residues in the CDR3. The CDR3 loop reads CASSQSGARGYGYTF. The CDR3 bases are TGCGCCAGCAGCCAATCCGGGGCGCGAGGGTATGGCTACACCTTC.

The chain combines TRBV11-3 with TRBJ2-7, with TRBD2 matching over 8 bases. With 5 bases clipped from V and 5 bases from J, the junction kept 8 bases outside the gene matches. This CDR3 spans 14 amino acids. The germline V gene has CDR1 SGHNT and CDR2 YENEEA. CDR3 residues: CASSPTRGANEQYF. DNA for the CDR3: TGTGCCAGCAGCCCCACGCGGGGGGCTAACGAGCAGTACTTC.

This chain connects TRBV7-9 to TRBJ1-2, with D perhaps matching TRBD1 (6 bases). Trimming took 3 bases from V and 6 from J, leaving 14 bases between them. The CDR3 contains 14 residues. Germline V CDR1 and CDR2: SEHNR, FQNEAQ (reference sequence). The chain's CDR3 is CASSFQGNTDGYTF. In DNA form, the CDR3 reads TGTGCCAGCAGCTTCCAGGGGAATACGGATGGCTACACCTTC.

V is TRBV5-6 and J is TRBJ2-5; D unclear. CDR1 SGHDT and CDR2 YYEEEE come from the germline V gene. V lost 4 bases and J lost 0, with 7 bases in between. There are 13 residues in the CDR3. The CDR3 reads CASSPSYQETQYF. In DNA, the CDR3 is TGTGCCAGCAGCCCCTCCTACCAAGAGACCCAGTACTTC.

The chain carries TRBV7-3 and TRBJ1-1, with 11 positions matching TRBD1. Germline V gene lookup returns CDR1 SGHTA and CDR2 FQGTGA. V gave up 6 bases and J gave up 4 bases; unmatched junction bases: 4. The CDR3 length is 14 residues. This chain's CDR3 is CASSFGQGATEAFF. CDR3 in DNA: TGTGCCAGCAGTTTTGGACAGGGGGCCACTGAAGCTTTCTTT.

The sample holds one count of this clonotype. The V gene is TRBV11-2, the J gene TRBJ2-5; 8 bases fit TRBD2. The junction had 10 bases not matched to a gene; V was cut back by 5 bases and J by 5 bases. The CDR3 is 15 residues long. Germline V lookup: CDR1 SGHAT, CDR2 FQNNGV. CDR3 coding DNA: TGTGCCAGCAGCGTCCCCGGACTAGCTTGGGAGACCCAGTACTTC. The encoded protein is CASSVPGLAWETQYF.

This chain links TRBV29-1 with TRBJ1-4; D possibly corresponds to TRBD1 (5 bases). The length of the CDR3 is 14 residues. V shed 7 bases and J shed 7 bases, with 19 bases lying between them. CDR1 and CDR2 (germline): SQVTM, ANQGSEA. The DNA for the CDR3 is TGCAGCGCTGCGTCTACAGGAACGGTTGAAAAACTGTTTTTT. Translating gives CSAASTGTVEKLFF.

The rearrangement links TRBV29-1 to TRBJ1-1; 8 bases map to TRBD1. V lost 4 bases, J lost 1 base, and 8 bases stayed unmatched. The CDR3 runs to 15 residues. CDR1 and CDR2 (germline): SQVTM, ANQGSEA. CDR3 sequence: CSVGGARGRNTEAFF. The CDR3 DNA reads as TGCAGCGTTGGTGGGGCCAGGGGGCGGAACACTGAAGCTTTCTTT.